These 2 T cell receptor beta chains were all obtained from the same sample, sequenced in a study of T cell repertoires in aging, cancer and after chemotherapy. A mixed TRB-A/B primer pool amplified rearranged TRB by multiplex touch-down PCR. A single record per CDR3 protein comes from TCRdb applying MiXCR to the multiplex PCR reads. Of about 570 distinct CDR3 sequences listed, about 16% are singletons. Peripheral blood genomic DNA, not sorted cells or RNA, was the template. Material: blood. These receptors were collected from a human donor with a blood cancer.

This clonotype was counted a few times. This chain connects TRBV28 to TRBJ1-1, with TRBD1 identical over 10 bases. This CDR3 has 15 amino acids. The V and J ends lost 6 bases and 7 bases, in that order; junction bases with no gene match: 11. Germline V gene lookup returns CDR1 MDHEN and CDR2 SYDVKM. The CDR3 loop is CASSLNGQGVIEAFF. In nucleotides, the CDR3 is TGTGCCAGCAGCCTAAACGGACAGGGGGTGATTGAAGCTTTCTTT.

Relative to its sample, this clonotype is large. The chain joins TRBV6-1 to TRBJ1-2; no clear D. Between the trimmed V and J ends, which lost 5 bases and 3 bases, there was a span of 7 bases. Germline V gives CDR1 MNHNS, CDR2 SASEGT. The CDR3 consists of 12 residues. CDR3 region: CASSYRDYGYTF. CDR3 in DNA: TGTGCCAGCAGTTACCGGGACTATGGCTACACCTTC.